This T cell receptor beta chain was identified in a study of radiotherapy plus CTLA-4 blockade in lung cancer. The wider study: Of all patients, approximately 19% responded objectively and approximately 31% showed disease control. The study's findings and limits: Expansion of tumor-derived TCR clones was observed in blood after radiotherapy plus ipilimumab.

Clones were sequenced by immunoSEQ multiplex PCR, and TCRdb holds only the in-frame ones, with some missing. Altogether under 35,000 clones are present, 60% to 80% being singletons, with the ten largest covering around 4.5%. The V and J ends lost 1 base and 12 bases respectively, with 13 bases between them. Germline lookup yields CDR1 SNHLY and CDR2 FYNNEI. There are 13 residues in the CDR3. Details on this clone: What it recognizes is unknown.

The clonotype was recovered from a human donor with non-small cell lung cancer whose response to radiotherapy plus ipilimumab could not be evaluated. The chain recombines TRBV2 with TRBJ2-1, with TRBD2 as a possible D gene (6 bases). The sample here was peripheral blood, taken from a patient treated with radiotherapy plus ipilimumab. This CDR3 reads CASSEVEDGRQFF. CDR3 coding DNA: TGTGCCAGCAGTGAAGTTGAGGACGGGAGGCAGTTCTTC.